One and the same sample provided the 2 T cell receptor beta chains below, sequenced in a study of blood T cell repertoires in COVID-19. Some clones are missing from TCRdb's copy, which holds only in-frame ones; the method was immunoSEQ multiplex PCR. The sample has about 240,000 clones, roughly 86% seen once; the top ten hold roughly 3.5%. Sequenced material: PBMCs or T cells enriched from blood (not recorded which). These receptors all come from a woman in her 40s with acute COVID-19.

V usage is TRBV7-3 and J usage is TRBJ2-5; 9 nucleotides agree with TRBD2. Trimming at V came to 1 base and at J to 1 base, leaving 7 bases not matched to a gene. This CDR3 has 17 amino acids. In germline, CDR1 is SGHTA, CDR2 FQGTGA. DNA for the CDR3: TGTGCCAGCAGCTTAAAGAGGTCGCGGGGGGGCCAAGAGACCCAGTACTTC. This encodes CASSLKRSRGGQETQYF.

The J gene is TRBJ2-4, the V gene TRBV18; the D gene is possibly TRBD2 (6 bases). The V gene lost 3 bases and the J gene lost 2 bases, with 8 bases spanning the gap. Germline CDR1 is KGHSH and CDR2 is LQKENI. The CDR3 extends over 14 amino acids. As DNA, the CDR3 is TGTGCCAGCTCACCTAGCGGTTCCAAAAACATTCAGTACTTC. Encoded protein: CASSPSGSKNIQYF.